The following is a TCR beta chain sequence with its context. Some clones are missing from TCRdb's copy, which holds only in-frame ones; the method was immunoSEQ multiplex PCR. The sample holds more than 80,000 clones, under 95% seen once. This specimen comes from a study of T cell changes during pregnancy in multiple sclerosis. The germline V gene encodes CDR1 MNHEY and CDR2 SMNVEV (reference sequence). Deletions cut 3 bases from V and 4 bases from J, with 9 bases between. The length of the CDR3 is 13 residues. The sequences come from peripheral blood, collected in the first trimester of pregnancy. The genes are TRBV27 and TRBJ1-2; D is uncertain. The receptor's source is a female donor with multiple sclerosis, enrolled in a pregnancy study. CDR3 amino acids: CASSFGSLYGYTF. The CDR3 nucleotides read TGTGCCAGCAGTTTCGGGAGCCTCTATGGCTACACCTTC.